This TCR beta chain was identified in a study of blood T cell repertoires in COVID-19. Across the whole study: Sites in the United States, Italy and Spain provided acute and convalescent COVID-19 samples. From T cells, B-cell-depleted T cells, or PBMCs came the material, which was cDNA or gDNA.

The CDR3 has 14 amino acids. Germline CDR1 is MGHDK and CDR2 is SYGVNS. Trimming left V 1 base short and J 5 bases short, with 11 bases between. As originally analysed: Amplified reference gene primers provided the basis for estimating nucleated cell counts. Some clones are missing from TCRdb's copy, which holds only in-frame ones; the method was immunoSEQ multiplex PCR. For V, J and clone size, that table is used; D and trimming come from the DNA. This sample yields 100,000 or so clones, of which over 75% are seen a single time; about an eighth belongs to the top ten. The receptor's source is a human donor in a cohort sampled during active COVID-19. This chain links TRBV25-1 with TRBJ2-5; weak D call: TRBD2 (6 bases). The sample was peripheral blood. CDR3 sequence reads: CASSESRGYETQYF. The CDR3 DNA sequence: TGTGCCAGCAGTGAATCGCGGGGCTACGAGACCCAGTACTTC.